This TCR beta chain was recorded in a study of cytomegalovirus exposure and HLA in healthy donors. Study conclusions and caveats: V- and J-gene trimming in TCR beta was tied to a missense DCLRE1C variant by an analysis performed later. Reportedly, fewer N-insertions than the roughly 600-donor mean appeared in an Asian-associated ancestry cluster in a later analysis. Several of the most significant clusters appeared linked to common viral pathogens, based on a later analysis. Later, an analysis showed that TCR beta chains associated with HLA were more clonally expanded than others that were equally common.

With 60 Vbeta and 13 Jbeta primers, the PCR was carried out. Some clones are missing from TCRdb's copy, which holds only in-frame ones; the method was immunoSEQ multiplex PCR. In the table there are about 130,000 clones, roughly 77% of which are singletons. This clone was picked up one time. What it binds is unknown. Germline CDR1 and CDR2: LNHDA and SQIVND (reference sequence). This CDR3 is 14 amino acids long. V gave up 5 bases and J gave up 0 bases, with 9 bases separating them. The chain uses TRBV19 and TRBJ2-3, with D unresolved. The receptor was isolated from a man aged 25-45 years in good health and CMV-seronegative. Sequencing used PBMCs. The DNA of the CDR3 is TGTGCCAGTAGTCGGGTTCAGAGCACAGATACGCAGTATTTT. It codes for CASSRVQSTDTQYF.